This TCR beta chain was obtained from a study of tumor-infiltrating lymphocytes in primary liver carcinoma. Turning to the study itself: Treatment of the patients' primary liver carcinoma consisted of surgical resection. Study-wide points: Tumor region pairs outstripped tumor-adjacent and tumor-blood pairs in overlap. Tumor samples exhibited a significantly greater top-250-clone fraction than blood samples (p = 0.039).

This clonotype occurred many times. Its antigen is undetermined. The CDR3 has 12 residues. The V and J ends lost 2 bases and 5 bases respectively, with 6 bases between them. The investigators made TCR beta cDNA from about 0.45 ug total RNA, using a constant-region primer. A slightly modified ARM-PCR protocol with three nested multiplex PCR rounds produced these TCR beta libraries. Researchers ran the first two PCR rounds for roughly 10 cycles each with TRBV1-TRBV30 forward primers and a C-beta reverse primer. Using its own MiXCR run on the multiplex PCR reads, TCRdb lists one record per CDR3 protein. Altogether 310,000 or so distinct CDR3 sequences are present, nearly 60% being singletons, with the ten largest covering approximately 17%. Out of unsorted whole blood came the blood RNA, and germline DNA was extracted as well.

Sequencing was done on a sample of peripheral blood. The sequence was obtained from a woman aged 25 to 45 with primary liver carcinoma and hepatitis B virus infection. The genes are TRBV12-3 or TRBV12-4 and TRBJ2-5, with D uncertain. The CDR3 bases are TGTGCCAGCAGTTTACGCCACGAGACCCAGTACTTC. Translation gives CASSLRHETQYF.